This T cell receptor (beta chain) was identified during a study of T cell repertoires in cytomegalovirus infection. The wider study: It was recently identified HLA-C-restricted and well-studied HLA-B-restricted CMV epitopes that the study used. Both CMV infection and a matching HLA type were indicated by public TCR beta signatures. Study findings and constraints: It was HLA-C-restricted CMV-specific TCR beta clonotypes that dominated the response ex vivo. Cumulative frequency of public TCR beta families picked out carriers of CMV plus the relevant HLA.

TCRdb re-called the reads through MiXCR, storing one row per CDR3 protein. The sample carries fewer than 850,000 distinct CDR3 sequences, 25% to 30% recorded once. On this clonotype: Antigen specificity is unknown.

This clonotype originated in a human donor in good health (CMV status not recorded). Some clones in this sample may be carry-over from other donors' samples. The sequences come from cultured CD8+ T cells from PBMCs, collected from culture after CMV antigen stimulation.

The CDR3 loop reads CASSIDGQGDSDTQYF. CDR3 in DNA: TGTGCCAGTAGTATAGATGGACAGGGGGATTCAGATACGCAGTATTTT. The genes are TRBV19 and TRBJ2-3; 10 bases fit TRBD1. V gave up 0 bases and J gave up 4 bases; unmatched junction bases: 4. Germline assignment: CDR1 LNHDA and CDR2 SQIVND (reference sequence). CDR3 length: 16 amino acids.